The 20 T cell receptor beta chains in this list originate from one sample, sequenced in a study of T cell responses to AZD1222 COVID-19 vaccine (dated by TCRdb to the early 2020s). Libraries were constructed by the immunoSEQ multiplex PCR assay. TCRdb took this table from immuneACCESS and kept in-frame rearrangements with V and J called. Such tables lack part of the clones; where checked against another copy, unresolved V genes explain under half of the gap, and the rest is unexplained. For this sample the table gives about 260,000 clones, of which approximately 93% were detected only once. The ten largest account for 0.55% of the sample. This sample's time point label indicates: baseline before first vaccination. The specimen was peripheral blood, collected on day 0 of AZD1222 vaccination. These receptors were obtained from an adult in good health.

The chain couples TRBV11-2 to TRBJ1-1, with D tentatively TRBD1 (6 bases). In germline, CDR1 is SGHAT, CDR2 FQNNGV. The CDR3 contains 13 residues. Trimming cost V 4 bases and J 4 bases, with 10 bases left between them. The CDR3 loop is CASSSSGVTEAFF. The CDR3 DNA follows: TGTGCCAGCAGCTCCTCAGGGGTCACTGAAGCTTTCTTT.

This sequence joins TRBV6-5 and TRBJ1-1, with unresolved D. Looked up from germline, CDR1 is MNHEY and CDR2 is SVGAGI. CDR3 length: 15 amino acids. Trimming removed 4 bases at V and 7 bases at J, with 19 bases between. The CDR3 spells CASSSHEGGLYEAFF. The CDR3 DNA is TGTGCCAGCAGTTCCCACGAGGGAGGGCTTTATGAAGCTTTCTTT.

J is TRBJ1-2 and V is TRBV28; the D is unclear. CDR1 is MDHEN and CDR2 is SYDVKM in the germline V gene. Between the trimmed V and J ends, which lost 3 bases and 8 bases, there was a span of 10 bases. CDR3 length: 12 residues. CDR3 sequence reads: CASSFRRGGYTF. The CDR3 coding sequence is TGTGCCAGCAGTTTTCGTCGTGGAGGCTACACCTTC.

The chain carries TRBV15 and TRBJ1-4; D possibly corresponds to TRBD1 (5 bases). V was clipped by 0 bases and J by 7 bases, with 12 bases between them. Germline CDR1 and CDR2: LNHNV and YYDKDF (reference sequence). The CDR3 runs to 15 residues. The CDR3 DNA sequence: TGTGCCACCAGCAGAGAGTTCAGGGAAGGTGAAAAACTGTTTTTT. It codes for CATSREFREGEKLFF. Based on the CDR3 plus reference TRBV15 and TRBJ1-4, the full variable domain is DAMVIQNPRYQVTQFGKPVTLSCSQTLNHNVMYWYQQKSSQAPKLLFHYYDKDFNNEADTPDNFQSRRPNTSFCFLDIRSPGLGDTAMYLCATSREFREGEKLFFGSGTQLSVL.

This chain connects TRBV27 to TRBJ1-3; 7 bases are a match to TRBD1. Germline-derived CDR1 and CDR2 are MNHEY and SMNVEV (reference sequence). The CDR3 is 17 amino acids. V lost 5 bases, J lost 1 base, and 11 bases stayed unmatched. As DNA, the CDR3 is TGTGCCAGCAGTCCCGGGACAGATCCCTGGTCTGGAAACACCATATATTTT. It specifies CASSPGTDPWSGNTIYF.

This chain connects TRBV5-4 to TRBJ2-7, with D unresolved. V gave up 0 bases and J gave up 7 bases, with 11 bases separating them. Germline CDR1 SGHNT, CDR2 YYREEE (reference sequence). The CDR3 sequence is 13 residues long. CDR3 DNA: TGTGCCAGCAGCTTGGACAGTTCCGTGGAGCAGTACTTC. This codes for CASSLDSSVEQYF.

The CDR3 nucleotides read TGTGCCAGCGGGTCGAGCGGGAGCAAAGGCGAGCAGTACTTC. It is translated as CASGSSGSKGEQYF. This chain uses TRBV28 with TRBJ2-7; TRBD2 matches at 8 bases. J was trimmed by 6 bases and V by 8 bases; bases with no gene match: 12. CDR3 size: 14 residues. CDR1 is MDHEN and CDR2 is SYDVKM in the germline V gene.

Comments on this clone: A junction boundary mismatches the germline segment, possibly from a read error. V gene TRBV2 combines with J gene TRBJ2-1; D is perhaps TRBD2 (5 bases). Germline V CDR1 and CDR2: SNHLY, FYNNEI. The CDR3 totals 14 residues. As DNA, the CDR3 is TGTGCCAGCAGTCAAGCGGCGCTAGTCAATGAGCAGTTCTTC. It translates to CASSQAALVNEQFF.

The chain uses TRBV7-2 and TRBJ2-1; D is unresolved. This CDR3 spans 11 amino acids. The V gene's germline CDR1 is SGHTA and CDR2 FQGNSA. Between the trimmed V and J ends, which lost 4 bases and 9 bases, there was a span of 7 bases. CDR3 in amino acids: CASSYSVEQFF. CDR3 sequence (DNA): TGTGCCAGCAGCTACAGCGTTGAGCAGTTCTTC.

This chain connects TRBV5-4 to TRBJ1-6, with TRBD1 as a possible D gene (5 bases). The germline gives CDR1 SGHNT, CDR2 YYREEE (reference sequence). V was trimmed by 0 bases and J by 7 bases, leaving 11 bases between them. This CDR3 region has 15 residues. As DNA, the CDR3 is TGTGCCAGCAGCTTGGGGGGCAGGCTAAATTCACCCCTCCACTTT. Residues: CASSLGGRLNSPLHF.

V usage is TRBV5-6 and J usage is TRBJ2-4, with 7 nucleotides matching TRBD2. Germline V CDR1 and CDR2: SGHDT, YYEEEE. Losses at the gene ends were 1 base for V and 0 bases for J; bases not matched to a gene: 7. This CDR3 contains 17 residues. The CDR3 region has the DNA TGTGCCAGCAGCTTGTCTCTAGCGGATCTAGCCAAAAACATTCAGTACTTC. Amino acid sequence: CASSLSLADLAKNIQYF.

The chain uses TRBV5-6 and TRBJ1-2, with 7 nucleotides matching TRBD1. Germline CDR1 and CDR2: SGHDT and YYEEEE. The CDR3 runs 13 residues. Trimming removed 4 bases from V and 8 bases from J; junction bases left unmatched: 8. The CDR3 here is CASSLRTGEGYTF. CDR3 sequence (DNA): TGTGCCAGCAGCCTCCGGACAGGAGAAGGCTACACCTTC.

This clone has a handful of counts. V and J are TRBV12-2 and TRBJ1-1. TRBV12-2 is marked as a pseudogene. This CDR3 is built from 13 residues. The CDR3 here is CASRSGTGLKAFF. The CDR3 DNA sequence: TGTGCAAGTCGCTCAGGGACGGGACTAAAAGCTTTCTTT.

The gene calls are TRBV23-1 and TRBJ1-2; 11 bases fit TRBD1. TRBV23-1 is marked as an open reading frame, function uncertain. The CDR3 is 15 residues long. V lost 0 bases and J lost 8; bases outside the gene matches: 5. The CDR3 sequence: CASSQSQDRGQGYTF. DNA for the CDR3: TGCGCCAGCAGTCAATCCCAGGACAGGGGGCAAGGCTACACCTTC.

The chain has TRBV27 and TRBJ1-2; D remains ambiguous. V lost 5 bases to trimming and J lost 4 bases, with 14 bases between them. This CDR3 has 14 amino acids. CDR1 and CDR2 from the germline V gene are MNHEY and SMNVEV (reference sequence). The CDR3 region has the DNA TGTGCCAGCAGTCTGACCCGGGCGGGCTATGGCTACACCTTC. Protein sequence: CASSLTRAGYGYTF.

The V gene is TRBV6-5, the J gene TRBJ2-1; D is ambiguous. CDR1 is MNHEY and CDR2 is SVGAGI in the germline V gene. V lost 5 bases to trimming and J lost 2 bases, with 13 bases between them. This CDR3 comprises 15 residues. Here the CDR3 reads CASSPNGGAYNEQFF. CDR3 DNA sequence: TGTGCCAGCAGTCCTAATGGCGGCGCCTACAATGAGCAGTTCTTC.

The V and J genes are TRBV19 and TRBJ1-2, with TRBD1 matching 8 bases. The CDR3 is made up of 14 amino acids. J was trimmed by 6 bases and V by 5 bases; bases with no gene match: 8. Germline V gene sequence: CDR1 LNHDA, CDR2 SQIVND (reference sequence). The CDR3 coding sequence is TGTGCCAGTAGTGCTCCAGGGGGCGCGAATGGCTACACCTTC. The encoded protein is CASSAPGGANGYTF.

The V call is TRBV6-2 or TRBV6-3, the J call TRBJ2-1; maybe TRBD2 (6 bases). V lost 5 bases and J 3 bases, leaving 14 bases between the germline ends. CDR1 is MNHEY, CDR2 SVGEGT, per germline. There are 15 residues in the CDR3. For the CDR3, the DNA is TGTGCCAGCAGTCACCGGGAGCCGTACTACAATGAGCAGTTCTTC. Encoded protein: CASSHREPYYNEQFF.

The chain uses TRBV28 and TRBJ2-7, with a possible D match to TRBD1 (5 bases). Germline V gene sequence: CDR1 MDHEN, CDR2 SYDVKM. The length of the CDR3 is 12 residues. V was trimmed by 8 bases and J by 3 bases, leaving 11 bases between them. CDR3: CASEDINYEQYF. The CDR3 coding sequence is TGTGCCAGCGAGGACATCAACTACGAGCAGTACTTC.

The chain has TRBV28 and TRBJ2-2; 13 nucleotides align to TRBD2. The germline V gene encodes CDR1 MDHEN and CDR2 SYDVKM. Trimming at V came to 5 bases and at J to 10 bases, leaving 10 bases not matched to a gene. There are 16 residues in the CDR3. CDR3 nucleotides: TGTGCCAGCAGTCCCTTCGGGACTAGCGGGAAGGAGGAGCTGTTTTTT. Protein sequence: CASSPFGTSGKEELFF.